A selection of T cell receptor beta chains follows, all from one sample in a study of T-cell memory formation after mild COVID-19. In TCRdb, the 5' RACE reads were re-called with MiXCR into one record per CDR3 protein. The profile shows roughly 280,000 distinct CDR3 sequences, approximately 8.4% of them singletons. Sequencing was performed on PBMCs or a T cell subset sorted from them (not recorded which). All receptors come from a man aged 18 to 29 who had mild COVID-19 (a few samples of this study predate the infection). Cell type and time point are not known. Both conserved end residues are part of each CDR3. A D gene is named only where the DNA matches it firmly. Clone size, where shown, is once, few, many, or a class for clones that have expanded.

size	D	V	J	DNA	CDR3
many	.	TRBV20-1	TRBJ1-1	TGCAGTGCTAGAGTGAACGAGGGGACTGAAGCTTTCTTT	CSARVNEGTEAFF
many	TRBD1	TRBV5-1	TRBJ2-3	TGCGCCAGCAGCCTTGGACAGGGGCCAGATACGCAGTATTTT	CASSLGQGPDTQYF
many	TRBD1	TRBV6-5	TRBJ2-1	TGTGCCAGCAGTTATAGGGACAGGGGGCGGGCTGAGCAGTTCTTC	CASSYRDRGRAEQFF
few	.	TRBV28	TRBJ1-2	TGTGCCAGCAGTTCCGCAGGGGCCTATGGCTACACCTTC	CASSSAGAYGYTF
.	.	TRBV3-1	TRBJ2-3	TGTGCCAGCAGCCATCATTACGAGAATACGCAGTATTTT	CASSHHYENTQYF
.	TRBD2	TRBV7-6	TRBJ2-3	TGTGCCAGCAGCTTAAAGAGGGGGGAACTAGCGGGGCGCACAGATACGCAGTATTTT	CASSLKRGELAGRTDTQYF
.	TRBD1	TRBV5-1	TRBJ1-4	TGCGCCAGCAGCTTAGACGGGCCTGCGACAGGGGCTCCTGAAAAACTGTTTTTT	CASSLDGPATGAPEKLFF
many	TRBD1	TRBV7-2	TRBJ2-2	TGTGCCAGCAGCTCGGACAGGGTTAACACCGGGGAGCTGTTTTTT	CASSSDRVNTGELFF
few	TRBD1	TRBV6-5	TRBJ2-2	TGTGCCAGCAGACCATACAGGGGGAGCACCGGGGAGCTGTTTTTT	CASRPYRGSTGELFF
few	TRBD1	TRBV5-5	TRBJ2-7	TGTGCCAGCAGCTTGGTTTTCATCGACAGGGGGAACTTC	CASSLVFIDRGNF
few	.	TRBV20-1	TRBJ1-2	TGCAGTGCTCGACGGACGGAAGAGGGGAAAGGAGGCTACACCTTC	CSARRTEEGKGGYTF
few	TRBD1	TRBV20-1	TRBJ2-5	TGCAGTGCCCCTGGACAGGGAGTAGAGACCCAGTACTTC	CSAPGQGVETQYF
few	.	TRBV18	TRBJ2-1	TGTGCCAGCTCACCCGGCAGATCTAACAATGAGCAGTTCTTC	CASSPGRSNNEQFF
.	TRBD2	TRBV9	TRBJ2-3	TGTGCCAGCAGCGTAGACCCCGGGAGCGGGGGGGTACCAGATACGCAGTATTTT	CASSVDPGSGGVPDTQYF
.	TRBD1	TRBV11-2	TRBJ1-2	TGTGCCAGCAGCTTAAACAGGGGGAGGGATGGCTACACCTTC	CASSLNRGRDGYTF
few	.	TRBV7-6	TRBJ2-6	TGTGCCAGCAGCCACTTTTCTGGGGCCAACGTCCTGACTTTC	CASSHFSGANVLTF
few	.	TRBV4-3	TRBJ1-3	TGCGCCAGCAGCCAAGATTCGGCAGGGCAAGCTGGAAACACCATATATTTT	CASSQDSAGQAGNTIYF